The clone carrying this T cell receptor beta chain was seen repeatedly, ten times or more. Its specificity is unknown. CD45RO+ cells plus CCR7-negative CD45RA+ TemRA cells formed CD8 memory. The sample comes from a study of shared clonotypes between healthy human individuals. At the level of the study: Contributing individuals were a couple of females and three males aged 18 to 49.

Per sorted-subset replicate PCR, input was roughly 200 ng DNA, representing around 30,000 T cell genomes. Generated by immunoSEQ multiplex PCR, the TCRdb table keeps only in-frame clones and is missing some. The sample holds around 88,000 clones; 68% are singletons and the top ten take 50%. Germline-derived CDR1 and CDR2 are MRHNA and SNTAGT. This CDR3 has 15 residues. The V segment lost 5 bases and the J segment 0 bases; nucleotides outside the gene matches: 3. Whole-study findings and limits: Sample collection involved blood only; tissue repertoires are likely different.

The rearrangement links TRBV6-4 to TRBJ2-1; TRBD2 agrees at 8 bases. Sequencing was performed on memory CD8+ T cells sorted from blood. Subset given: CD45RO+ cells pooled with CCR7-negative TemRA cells. This TCR was recovered from a man aged 30-40 years in good health. This CDR3 is CASSSTSGSYNEQFF. DNA of the CDR3: TGTGCCAGCAGTTCCACTAGCGGCTCCTACAATGAGCAGTTCTTC.